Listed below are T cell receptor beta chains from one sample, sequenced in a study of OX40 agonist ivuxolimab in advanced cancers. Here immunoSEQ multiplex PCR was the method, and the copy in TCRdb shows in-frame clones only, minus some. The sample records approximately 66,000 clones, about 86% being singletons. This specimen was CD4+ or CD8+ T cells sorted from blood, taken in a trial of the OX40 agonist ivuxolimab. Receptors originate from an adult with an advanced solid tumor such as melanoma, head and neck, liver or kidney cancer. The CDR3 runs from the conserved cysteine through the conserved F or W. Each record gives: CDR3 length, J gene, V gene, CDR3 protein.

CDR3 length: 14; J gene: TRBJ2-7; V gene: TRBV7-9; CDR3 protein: CASSLTIRGNEQYF
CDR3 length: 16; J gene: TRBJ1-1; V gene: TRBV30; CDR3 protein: CAWGRDRGRRNTEAFF
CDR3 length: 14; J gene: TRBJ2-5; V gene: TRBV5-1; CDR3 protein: CASTSGWTEETQYF
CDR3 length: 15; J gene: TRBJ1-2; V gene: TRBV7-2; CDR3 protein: CASSLFGDREYGYTF
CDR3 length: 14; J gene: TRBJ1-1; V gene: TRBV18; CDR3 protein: CASSLFRENTEAFF
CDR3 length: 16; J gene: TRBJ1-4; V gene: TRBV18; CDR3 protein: CASSSNRQGQGEKLFF
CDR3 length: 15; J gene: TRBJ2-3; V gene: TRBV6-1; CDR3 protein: CASRTNHGTFYTQYF
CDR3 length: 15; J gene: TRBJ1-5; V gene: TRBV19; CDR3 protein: CASSLGTGSNQPQHF
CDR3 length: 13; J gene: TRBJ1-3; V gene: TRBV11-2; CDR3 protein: CASSTAPENTIYF
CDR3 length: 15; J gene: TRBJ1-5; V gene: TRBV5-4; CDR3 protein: CASSLGRGPDQPQHF
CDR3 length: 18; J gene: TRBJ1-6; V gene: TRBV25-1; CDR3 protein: CASSDSTGPLAYNSPLHF
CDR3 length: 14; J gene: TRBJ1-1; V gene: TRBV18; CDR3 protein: CASSPQGAPSEAFF
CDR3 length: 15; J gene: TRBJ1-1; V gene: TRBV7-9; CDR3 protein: CASSTRRPDFTEAFF
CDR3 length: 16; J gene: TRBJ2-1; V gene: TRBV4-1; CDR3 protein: CASSQAPGLAKNEQFF
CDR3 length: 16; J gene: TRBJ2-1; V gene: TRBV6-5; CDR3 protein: CASSSLRQGGYNEQFF
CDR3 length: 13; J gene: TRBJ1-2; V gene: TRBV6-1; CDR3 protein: CASSGTHNYGYTF
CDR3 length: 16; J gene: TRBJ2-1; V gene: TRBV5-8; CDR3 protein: CASSFGSTNSYNEQFF
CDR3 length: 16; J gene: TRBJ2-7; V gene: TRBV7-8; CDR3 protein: CASSQRLDRHDYEQYF